Here is one T cell receptor (beta chain) with its context. Through a sample-barcoded 5' primer and a J-beta primer mix, a second PCR was run for roughly 7 to 12 cycles. TCRdb fed the 5' RACE reads into MiXCR, producing one record per CDR3 protein. The sample has hundreds of thousands of distinct CDR3 sequences, about 46% seen once. The data stem from a study of blood T cells in healthy people across ages. Study-level background: About one barcoded beta molecule per two T cells was the capture yield of template switching.

Trimming stripped 4 bases from V and 2 bases from J, with 13 bases between. This CDR3 has 15 amino acids. CDR1 is SGHNT, CDR2 YYREEE, per germline (reference sequence). Donors were systemically healthy Caucasian individuals from Russia aged roughly 6 to 100 years. J is TRBJ2-1 and V is TRBV5-4, with TRBD1 as a possible D gene (7 bases). This sequence originates from a man older than 75 in good health. Sequencing was carried out using blood. Written as DNA, the CDR3 is TGTGCCAGCAGCATGACTAGGGGGCCCTACAATGAGCAGTTCTTC. Its protein product is CASSMTRGPYNEQFF.